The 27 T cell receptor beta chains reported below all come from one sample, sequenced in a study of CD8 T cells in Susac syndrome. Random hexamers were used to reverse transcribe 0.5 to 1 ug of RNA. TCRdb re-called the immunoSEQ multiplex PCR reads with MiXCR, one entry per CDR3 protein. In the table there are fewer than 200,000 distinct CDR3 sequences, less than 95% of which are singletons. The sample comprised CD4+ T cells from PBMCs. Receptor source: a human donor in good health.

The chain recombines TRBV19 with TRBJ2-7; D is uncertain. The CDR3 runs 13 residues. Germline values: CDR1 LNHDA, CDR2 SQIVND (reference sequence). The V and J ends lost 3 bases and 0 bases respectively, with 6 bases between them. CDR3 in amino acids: CASSMERSYEQYF. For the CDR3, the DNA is TGTGCCAGTAGTATGGAGCGCTCCTACGAGCAGTACTTC.

CDR3 bases: TGCAGTGCCCCCTCCCGCCTAGCGGAAAACGGCGAGCAGTACTTC. Translated: CSAPSRLAENGEQYF. The chain links TRBV20-1 to TRBJ2-7, with 7 positions matching TRBD2. V shed 6 bases and J 6 bases; nucleotides not matched to a gene: 17. CDR3 length: 15 residues. Germline CDR1 is DFQATT and CDR2 is SNEGSKA (reference sequence).

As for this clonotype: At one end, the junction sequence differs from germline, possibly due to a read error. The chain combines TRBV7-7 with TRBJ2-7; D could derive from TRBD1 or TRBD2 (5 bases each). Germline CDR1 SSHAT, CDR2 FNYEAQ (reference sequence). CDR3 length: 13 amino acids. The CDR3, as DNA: TGTGCTAGCAGCTTAGAGAGGGACGCCGAGCAGTACTTC. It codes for CASSLERDAEQYF. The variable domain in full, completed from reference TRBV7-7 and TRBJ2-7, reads GAGVSQSPRYKVTKRGQDVTLRCDPISSHATLYWYQQALGQGPEFLTYFNYEAQPDKSGLPSDRFSAERPEGSISTLTIQRTEQRDSAMYRCASSLERDAEQYFGPGTRLTVT.

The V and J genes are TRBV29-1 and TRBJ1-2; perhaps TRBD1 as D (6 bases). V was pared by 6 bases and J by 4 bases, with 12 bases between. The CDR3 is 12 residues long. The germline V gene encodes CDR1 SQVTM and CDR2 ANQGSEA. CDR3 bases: TGCAGCGTCACACAGGGTACCTATGGCTACACCTTC. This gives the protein CSVTQGTYGYTF.

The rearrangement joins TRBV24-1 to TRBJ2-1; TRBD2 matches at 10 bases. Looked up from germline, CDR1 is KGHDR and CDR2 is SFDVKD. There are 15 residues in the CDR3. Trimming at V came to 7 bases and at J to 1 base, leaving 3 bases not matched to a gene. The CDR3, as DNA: TGTGCCACCAGGACTAGCGGGCGTTCCTACAATGAGCAGTTCTTC. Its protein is CATRTSGRSYNEQFF.

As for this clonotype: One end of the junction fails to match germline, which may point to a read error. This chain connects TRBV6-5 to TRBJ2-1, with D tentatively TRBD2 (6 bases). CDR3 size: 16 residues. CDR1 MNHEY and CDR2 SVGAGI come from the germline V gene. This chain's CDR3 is CASSNSKGTHRNEQFF. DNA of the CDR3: TGTGCCAGCAGTAACTCGAAAGGGACTCACAGAAATGAGCAGTTCTTC.

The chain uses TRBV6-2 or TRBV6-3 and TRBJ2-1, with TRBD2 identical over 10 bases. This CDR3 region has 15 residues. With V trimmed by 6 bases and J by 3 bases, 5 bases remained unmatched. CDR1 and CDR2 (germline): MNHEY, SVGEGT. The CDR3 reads CASSRLAGNYNEQFF. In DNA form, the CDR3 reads TGTGCCAGCAGCCGACTAGCGGGCAACTACAATGAGCAGTTCTTC.

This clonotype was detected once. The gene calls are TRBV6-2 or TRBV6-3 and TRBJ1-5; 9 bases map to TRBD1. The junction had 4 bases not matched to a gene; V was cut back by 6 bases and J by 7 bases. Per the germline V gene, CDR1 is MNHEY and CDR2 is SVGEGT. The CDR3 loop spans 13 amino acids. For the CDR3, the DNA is TGTGCCAGCAGGGAACAGGGGGCCCAGCCCCAGCATTTT. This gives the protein CASREQGAQPQHF.

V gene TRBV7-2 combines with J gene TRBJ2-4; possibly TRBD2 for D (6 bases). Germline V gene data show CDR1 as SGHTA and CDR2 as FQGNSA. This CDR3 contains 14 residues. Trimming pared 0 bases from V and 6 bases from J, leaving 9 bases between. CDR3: CASSLALGGNIQYF. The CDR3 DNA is TGTGCCAGCAGCTTAGCGCTCGGGGGAAACATTCAGTACTTC.

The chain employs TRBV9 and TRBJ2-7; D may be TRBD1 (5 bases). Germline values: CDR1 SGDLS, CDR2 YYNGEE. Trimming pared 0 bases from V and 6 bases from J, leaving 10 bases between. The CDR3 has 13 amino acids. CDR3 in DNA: TGTGCCAGCAGCGTAGAGACAGTGACCGAGCAGTACTTC. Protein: CASSVETVTEQYF. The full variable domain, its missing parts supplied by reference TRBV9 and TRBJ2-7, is DSGVTQTPKHLITATGQRVTLRCSPRSGDLSVYWYQQSLDQGLQFLIQYYNGEERAKGNILERFSAQQFPDLHSELNLSSLELGDSALYFCASSVETVTEQYFGPGTRLTVT.

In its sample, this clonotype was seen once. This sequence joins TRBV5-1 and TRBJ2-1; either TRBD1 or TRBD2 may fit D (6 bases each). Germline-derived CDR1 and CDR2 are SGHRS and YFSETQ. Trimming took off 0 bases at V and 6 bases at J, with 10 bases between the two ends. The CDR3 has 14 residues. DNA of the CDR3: TGCGCCAGCAGCTTGGTGGAGGGGGTCAATGAGCAGTTCTTC. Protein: CASSLVEGVNEQFF.

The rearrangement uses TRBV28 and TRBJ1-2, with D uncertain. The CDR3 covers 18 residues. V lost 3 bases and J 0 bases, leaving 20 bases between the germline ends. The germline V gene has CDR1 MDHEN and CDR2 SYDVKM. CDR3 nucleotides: TGTGCCAGCAGTTTCGCGACCAGGAGTGGGATAGCTAACTATGGCTACACCTTC. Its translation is CASSFATRSGIANYGYTF.

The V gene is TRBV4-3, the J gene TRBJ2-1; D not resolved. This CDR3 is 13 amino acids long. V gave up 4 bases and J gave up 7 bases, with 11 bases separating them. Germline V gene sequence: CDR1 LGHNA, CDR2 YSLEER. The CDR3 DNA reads TGCGCCAGCAGCCCGAGGCATTCTAATGAGCAGTTCTTC. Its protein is CASSPRHSNEQFF.

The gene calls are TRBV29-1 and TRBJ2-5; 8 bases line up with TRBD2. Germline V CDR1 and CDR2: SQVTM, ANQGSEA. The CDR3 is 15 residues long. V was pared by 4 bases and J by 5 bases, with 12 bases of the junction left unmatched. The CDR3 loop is CSVGVDRTSQETQYF. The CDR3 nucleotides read TGCAGCGTTGGGGTCGACAGGACTAGCCAGGAGACCCAGTACTTC. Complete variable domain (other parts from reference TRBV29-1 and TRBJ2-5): SAVISQKPSRDICQRGTSLTIQCQVDSQVTMMFWYRQQPGQSLTLIATANQGSEATYESGFVIDKFPISRPNLTFSTLTVSNMSPEDSSIYLCSVGVDRTSQETQYFGPGTRLLVL.

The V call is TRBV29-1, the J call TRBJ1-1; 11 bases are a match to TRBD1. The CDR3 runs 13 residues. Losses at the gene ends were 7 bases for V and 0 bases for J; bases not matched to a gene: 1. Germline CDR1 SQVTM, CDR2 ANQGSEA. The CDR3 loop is CSGTGGMNTEAFF. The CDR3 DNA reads TGCAGCGGGACAGGGGGCATGAACACTGAAGCTTTCTTT.

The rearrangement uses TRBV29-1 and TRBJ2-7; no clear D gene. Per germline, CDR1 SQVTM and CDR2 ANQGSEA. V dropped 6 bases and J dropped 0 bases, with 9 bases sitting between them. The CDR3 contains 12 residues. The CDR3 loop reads CSVVDNSYEQYF. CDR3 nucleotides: TGCAGCGTAGTAGACAACTCCTACGAGCAGTACTTC.

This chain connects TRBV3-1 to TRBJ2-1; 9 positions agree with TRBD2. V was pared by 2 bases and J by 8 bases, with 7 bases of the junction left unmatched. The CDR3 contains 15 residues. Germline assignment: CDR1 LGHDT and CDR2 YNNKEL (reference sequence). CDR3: CASSQPSGIGDEQFF. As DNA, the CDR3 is TGTGCCAGCAGCCAACCTAGCGGGATAGGGGATGAGCAGTTCTTC.

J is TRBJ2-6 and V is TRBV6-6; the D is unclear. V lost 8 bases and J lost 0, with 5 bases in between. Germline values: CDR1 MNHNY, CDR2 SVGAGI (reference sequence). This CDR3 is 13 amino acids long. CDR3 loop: CASGSSGANVLTF. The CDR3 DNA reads TGTGCCAGCGGCTCCTCTGGGGCCAACGTCCTGACTTTC.

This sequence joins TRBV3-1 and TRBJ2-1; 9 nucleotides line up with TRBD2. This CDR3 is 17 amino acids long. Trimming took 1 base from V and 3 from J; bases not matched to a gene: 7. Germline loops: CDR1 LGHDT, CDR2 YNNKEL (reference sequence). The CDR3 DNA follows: TGTGCCAGCAGCCAAGTCAGTATTAGCGGGAGCTACAATGAGCAGTTCTTC. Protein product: CASSQVSISGSYNEQFF.

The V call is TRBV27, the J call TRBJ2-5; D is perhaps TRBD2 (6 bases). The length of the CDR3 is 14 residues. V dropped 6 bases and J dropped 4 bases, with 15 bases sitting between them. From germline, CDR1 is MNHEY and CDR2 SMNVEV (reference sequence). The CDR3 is CASSLLAVGETQYF. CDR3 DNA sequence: TGTGCCAGCAGCCTATTAGCGGTAGGAGAGACCCAGTACTTC.

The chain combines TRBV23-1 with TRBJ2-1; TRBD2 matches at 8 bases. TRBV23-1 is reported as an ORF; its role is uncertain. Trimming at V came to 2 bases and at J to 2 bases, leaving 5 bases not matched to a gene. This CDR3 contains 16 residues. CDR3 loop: CASSQLAGYAYNEQFF. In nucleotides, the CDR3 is TGCGCCAGCAGTCAACTAGCGGGCTACGCCTACAATGAGCAGTTCTTC.

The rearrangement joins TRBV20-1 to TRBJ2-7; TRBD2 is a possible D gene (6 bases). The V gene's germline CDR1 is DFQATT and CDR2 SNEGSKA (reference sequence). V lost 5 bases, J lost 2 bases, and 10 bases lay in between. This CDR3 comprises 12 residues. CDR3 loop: CSAWDWPYEQYF. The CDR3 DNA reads TGCAGTGCTTGGGACTGGCCCTACGAGCAGTACTTC.

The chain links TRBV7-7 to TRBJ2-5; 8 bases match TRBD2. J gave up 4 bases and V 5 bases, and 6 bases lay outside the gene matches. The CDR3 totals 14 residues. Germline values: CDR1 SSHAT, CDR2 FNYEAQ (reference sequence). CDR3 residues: CASSGLAPSETQYF. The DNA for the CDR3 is TGTGCCAGCAGCGGACTAGCCCCGTCAGAGACCCAGTACTTC.

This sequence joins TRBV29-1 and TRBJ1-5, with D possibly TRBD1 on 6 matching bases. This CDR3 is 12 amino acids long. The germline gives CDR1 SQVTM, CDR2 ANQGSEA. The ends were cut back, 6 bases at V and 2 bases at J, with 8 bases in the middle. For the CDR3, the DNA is TGCAGCGTACGGACAGGCAATCAGCCCCAGCATTTT. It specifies CSVRTGNQPQHF.

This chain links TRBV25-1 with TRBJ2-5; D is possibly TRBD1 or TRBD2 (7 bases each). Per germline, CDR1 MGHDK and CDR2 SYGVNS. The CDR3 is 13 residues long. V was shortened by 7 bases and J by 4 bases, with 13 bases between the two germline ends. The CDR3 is CASTGGVGETQYF. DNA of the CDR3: TGTGCCAGCACAGGGGGGGTAGGAGAGACCCAGTACTTC.

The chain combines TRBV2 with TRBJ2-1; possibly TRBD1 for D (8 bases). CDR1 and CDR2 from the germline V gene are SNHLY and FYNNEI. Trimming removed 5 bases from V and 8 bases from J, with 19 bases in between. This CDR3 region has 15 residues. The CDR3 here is CASSPTGGSGHEQFF. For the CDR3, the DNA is TGTGCCAGCAGTCCCACAGGGGGTAGCGGGCATGAGCAGTTCTTC.

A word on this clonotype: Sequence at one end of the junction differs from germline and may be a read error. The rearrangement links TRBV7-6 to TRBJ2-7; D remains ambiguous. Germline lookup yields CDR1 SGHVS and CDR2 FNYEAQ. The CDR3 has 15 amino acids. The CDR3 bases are TGTGCCAGCAGCTTCGCGGACCGTCTCTCCCACGAGCAGTACTTC. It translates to CASSFADRLSHEQYF.